The following is a TCR beta chain sequence with its context. Its antigen is not identified. The entry originates in a study of somatic mutations in cytotoxic T cells in rheumatoid arthritis. General study points: Of more than 60 patients, seven to nine had a largest CD8+ clone that exceeded 20% of CD8+ cells. There was no knowledge of the antigen targets of the expanded CD8+ clones. No significant CD8+ T-cell clonality difference was found between rheumatoid arthritis patients and age-matched controls.

Per the authors' pipeline: Patient CD8+ clones above 1% seldom matched published virus-specific TCRB sequences. Some clones are missing from TCRdb's copy, which holds only in-frame ones; the method was immunoSEQ multiplex PCR. V and J calls and clone size follow that table, whereas D and trimming were derived from the DNA. The data contain around 18,000 clones, more than 80% of them singletons. In germline, CDR1 is LNHDA, CDR2 SQIVND (reference sequence). This CDR3 is built from 18 residues. The V end was cut by 3 bases, the J end by 0 bases, with 18 bases between. This sequence was found in an adult with rheumatoid arthritis. The chain combines TRBV19 with TRBJ1-5; no clear D. What was sequenced was CD8+ T cells sorted from blood. The CDR3 spells CASSIIEQIGDSNQPQHF. The CDR3 DNA reads as TGTGCCAGTAGTATCATTGAACAAATCGGAGATAGCAATCAGCCCCAGCATTTT.